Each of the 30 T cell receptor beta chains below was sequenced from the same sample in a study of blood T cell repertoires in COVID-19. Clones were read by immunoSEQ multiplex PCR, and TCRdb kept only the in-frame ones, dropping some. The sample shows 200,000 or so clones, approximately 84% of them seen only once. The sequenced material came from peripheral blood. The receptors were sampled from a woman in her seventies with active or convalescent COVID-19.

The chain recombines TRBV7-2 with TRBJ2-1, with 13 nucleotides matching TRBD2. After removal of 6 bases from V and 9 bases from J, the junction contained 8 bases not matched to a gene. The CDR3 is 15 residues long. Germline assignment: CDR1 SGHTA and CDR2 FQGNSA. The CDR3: CASRNTSGRGGEQFF. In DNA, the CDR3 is TGTGCCAGCAGAAATACTAGCGGGAGGGGCGGTGAGCAGTTCTTC.

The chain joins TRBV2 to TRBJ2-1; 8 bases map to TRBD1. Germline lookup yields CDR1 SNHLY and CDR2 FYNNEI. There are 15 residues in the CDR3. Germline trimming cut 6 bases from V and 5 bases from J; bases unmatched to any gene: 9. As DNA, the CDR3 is TGTGCCAGCAGGAAAGGACAGGGCGAGCACAATGAGCAGTTCTTC. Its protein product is CASRKGQGEHNEQFF.

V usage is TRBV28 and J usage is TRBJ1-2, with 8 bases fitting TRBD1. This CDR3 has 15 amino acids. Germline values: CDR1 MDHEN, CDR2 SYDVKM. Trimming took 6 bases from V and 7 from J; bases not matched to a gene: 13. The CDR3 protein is CASSTAVAGGFGYTF. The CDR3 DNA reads TGTGCCAGCAGCACAGCGGTGGCAGGGGGCTTTGGCTACACCTTC.

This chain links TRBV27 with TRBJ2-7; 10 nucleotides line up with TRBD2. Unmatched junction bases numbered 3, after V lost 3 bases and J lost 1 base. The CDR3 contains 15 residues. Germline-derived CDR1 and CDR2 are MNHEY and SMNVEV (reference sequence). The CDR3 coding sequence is TGTGCCAGCAGTTTGTCTAGCGGGAGATCCTACGAGCAGTACTTC. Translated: CASSLSSGRSYEQYF.

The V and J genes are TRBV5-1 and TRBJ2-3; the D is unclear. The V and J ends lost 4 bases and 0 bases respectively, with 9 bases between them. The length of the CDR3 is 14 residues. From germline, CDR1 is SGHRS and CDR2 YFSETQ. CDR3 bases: TGCGCCAGCAGCCCTACTCCCAGCACAGATACGCAGTATTTT. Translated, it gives CASSPTPSTDTQYF.

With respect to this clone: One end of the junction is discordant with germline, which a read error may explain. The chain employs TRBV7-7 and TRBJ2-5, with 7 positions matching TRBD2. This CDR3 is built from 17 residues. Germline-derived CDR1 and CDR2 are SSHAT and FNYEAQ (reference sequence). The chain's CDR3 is CASSSNKGLGASETQYF. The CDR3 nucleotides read TGTGCTAGCAGCTCCAATAAAGGACTAGGGGCGAGCGAGACCCAGTACTTC.

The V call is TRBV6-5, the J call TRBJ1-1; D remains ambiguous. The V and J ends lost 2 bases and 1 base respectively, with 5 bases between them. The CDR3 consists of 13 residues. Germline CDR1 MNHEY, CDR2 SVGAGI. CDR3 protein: CASSYTGNTEAFF. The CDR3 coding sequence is TGTGCCAGCAGTTACACGGGGAACACTGAAGCTTTCTTT.

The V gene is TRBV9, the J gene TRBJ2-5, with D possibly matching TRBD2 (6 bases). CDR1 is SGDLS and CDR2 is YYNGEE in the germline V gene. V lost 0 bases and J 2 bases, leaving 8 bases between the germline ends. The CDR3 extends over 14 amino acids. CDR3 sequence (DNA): TGTGCCAGCAGCGTAGGCGGGGTACAAGAGACCCAGTACTTC. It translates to CASSVGGVQETQYF.

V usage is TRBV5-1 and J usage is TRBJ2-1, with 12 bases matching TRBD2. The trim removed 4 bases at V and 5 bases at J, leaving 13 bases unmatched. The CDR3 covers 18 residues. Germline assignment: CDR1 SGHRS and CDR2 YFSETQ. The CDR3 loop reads CASSVLKGGLAGNNEQFF. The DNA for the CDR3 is TGCGCCAGCAGCGTATTGAAGGGCGGACTAGCGGGAAACAATGAGCAGTTCTTC.

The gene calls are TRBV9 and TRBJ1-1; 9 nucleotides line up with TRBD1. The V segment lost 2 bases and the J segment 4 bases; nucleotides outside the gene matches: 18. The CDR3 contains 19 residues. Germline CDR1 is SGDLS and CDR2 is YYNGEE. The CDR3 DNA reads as TGTGCCAGCAGCGTCGGGACCTCGGGACAGGGAACGAGGAGCACTGAAGCTTTCTTT. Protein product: CASSVGTSGQGTRSTEAFF.

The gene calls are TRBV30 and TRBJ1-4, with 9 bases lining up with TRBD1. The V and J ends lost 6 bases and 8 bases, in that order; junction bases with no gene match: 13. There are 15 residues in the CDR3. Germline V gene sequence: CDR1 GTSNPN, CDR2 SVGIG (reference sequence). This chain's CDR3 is CACAPKTGGREKLFF. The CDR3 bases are TGTGCCTGCGCCCCGAAGACAGGGGGTAGGGAAAAACTGTTTTTT.

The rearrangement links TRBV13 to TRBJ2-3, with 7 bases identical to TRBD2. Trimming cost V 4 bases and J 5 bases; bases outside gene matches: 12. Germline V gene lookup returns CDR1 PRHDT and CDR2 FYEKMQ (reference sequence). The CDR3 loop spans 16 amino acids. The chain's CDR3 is CASSSGAGPGRDTQYF. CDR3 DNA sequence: TGTGCCAGCAGCTCAGGAGCGGGACCAGGGAGAGATACGCAGTATTTT.

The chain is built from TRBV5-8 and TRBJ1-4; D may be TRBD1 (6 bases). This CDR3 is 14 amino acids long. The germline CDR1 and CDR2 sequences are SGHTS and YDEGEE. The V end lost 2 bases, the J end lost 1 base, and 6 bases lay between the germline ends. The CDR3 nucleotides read TGTGCCAGCAGCTTACAGGGAACTAATGAAAAACTGTTTTTT. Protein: CASSLQGTNEKLFF.

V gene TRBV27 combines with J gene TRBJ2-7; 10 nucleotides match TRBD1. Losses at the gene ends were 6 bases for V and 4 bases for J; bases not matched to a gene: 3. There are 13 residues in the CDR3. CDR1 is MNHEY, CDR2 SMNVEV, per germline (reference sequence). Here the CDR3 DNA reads TGTGCCAGCAGGACAGGGGGCAATTACGAGCAGTACTTC. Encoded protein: CASRTGGNYEQYF.

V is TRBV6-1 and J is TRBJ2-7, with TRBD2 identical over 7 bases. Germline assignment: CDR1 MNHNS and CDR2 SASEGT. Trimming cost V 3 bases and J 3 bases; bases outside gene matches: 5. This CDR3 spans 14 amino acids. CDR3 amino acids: CASSDGGRGYEQYF. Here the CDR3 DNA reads TGTGCCAGCAGTGATGGAGGGAGGGGCTACGAGCAGTACTTC.

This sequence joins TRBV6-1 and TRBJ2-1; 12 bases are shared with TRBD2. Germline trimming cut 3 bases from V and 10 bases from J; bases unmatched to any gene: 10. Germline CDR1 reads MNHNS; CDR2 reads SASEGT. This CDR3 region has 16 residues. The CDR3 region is CASSDPLAGGPREQFF. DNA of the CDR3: TGTGCCAGCAGTGACCCCCTAGCGGGAGGGCCGAGAGAGCAGTTCTTC.

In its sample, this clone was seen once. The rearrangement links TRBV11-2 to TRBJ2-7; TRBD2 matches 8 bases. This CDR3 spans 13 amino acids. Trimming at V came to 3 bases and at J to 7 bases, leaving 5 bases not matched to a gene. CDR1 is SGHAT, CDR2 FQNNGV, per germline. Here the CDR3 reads CASSFGTRWEQYF. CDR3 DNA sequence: TGTGCCAGCAGCTTTGGGACTAGATGGGAGCAGTACTTC.

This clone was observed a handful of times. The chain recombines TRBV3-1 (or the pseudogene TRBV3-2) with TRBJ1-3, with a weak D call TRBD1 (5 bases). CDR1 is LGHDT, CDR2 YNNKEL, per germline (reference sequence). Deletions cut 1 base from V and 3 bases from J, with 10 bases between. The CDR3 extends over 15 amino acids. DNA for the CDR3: TGTGCCAGCAGCCAAGCGGGGGGGTTTGGAAACACCATATATTTT. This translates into CASSQAGGFGNTIYF.

CDR3 loop: CSVVGSSGNTIYF. DNA of the CDR3: TGCAGCGTTGTGGGGAGCTCTGGAAACACCATATATTTT. This chain connects TRBV29-1 to TRBJ1-3; D is undetermined. V gave up 4 bases and J gave up 0 bases, with 7 bases separating them. The CDR3 is 13 amino acids. The germline gives CDR1 SQVTM, CDR2 ANQGSEA.

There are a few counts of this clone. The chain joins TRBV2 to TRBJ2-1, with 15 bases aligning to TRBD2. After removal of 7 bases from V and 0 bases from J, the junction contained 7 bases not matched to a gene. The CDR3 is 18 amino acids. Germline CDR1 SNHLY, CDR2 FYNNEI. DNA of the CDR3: TGTGCCAGCAAAGGACTAGCGGGAGGGCTGAGCTCCTACAATGAGCAGTTCTTC. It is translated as CASKGLAGGLSSYNEQFF.

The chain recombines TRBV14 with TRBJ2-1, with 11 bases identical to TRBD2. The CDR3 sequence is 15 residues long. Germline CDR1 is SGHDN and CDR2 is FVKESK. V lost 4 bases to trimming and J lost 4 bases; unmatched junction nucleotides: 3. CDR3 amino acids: CASSLGLADYNEQFF. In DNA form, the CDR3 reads TGTGCCAGCAGCCTGGGACTAGCGGATTACAATGAGCAGTTCTTC.

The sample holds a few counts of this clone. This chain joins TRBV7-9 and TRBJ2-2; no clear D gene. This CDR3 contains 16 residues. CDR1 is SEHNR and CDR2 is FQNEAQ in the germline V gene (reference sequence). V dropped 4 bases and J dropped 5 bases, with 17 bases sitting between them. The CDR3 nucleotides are TGTGCCAGCAGCTCCGCAGTTCGCCTTTTGACCGGGGAGCTGTTTTTT. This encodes CASSSAVRLLTGELFF.

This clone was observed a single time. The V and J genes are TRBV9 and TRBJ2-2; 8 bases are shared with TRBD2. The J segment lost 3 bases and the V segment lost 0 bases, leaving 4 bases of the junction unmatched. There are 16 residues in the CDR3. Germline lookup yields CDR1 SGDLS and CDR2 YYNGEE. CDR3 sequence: CASSVDPGGDTGELFF. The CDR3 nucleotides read TGTGCCAGCAGCGTAGACCCGGGAGGGGACACCGGGGAGCTGTTTTTT.

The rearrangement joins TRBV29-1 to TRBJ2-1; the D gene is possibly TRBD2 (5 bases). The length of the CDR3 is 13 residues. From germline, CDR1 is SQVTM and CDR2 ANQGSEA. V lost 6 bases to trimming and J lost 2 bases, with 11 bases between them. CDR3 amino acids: CSVEGAAYNEQFF. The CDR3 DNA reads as TGCAGCGTCGAGGGTGCCGCCTACAATGAGCAGTTCTTC.

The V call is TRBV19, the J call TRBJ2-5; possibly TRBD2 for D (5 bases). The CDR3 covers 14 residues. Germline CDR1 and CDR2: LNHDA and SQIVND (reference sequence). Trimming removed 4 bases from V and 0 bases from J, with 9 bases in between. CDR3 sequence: CASSKGLNQETQYF. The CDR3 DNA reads TGTGCCAGTAGTAAAGGACTCAACCAAGAGACCCAGTACTTC.

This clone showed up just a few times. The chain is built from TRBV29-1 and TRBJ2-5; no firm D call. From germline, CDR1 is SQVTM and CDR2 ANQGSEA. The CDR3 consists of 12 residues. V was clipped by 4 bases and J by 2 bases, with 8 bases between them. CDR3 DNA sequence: TGCAGCGTTGGAGGTCTTCAAGAGACCCAGTACTTC. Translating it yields CSVGGLQETQYF. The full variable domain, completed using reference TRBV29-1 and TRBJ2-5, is SAVISQKPSRDICQRGTSLTIQCQVDSQVTMMFWYRQQPGQSLTLIATANQGSEATYESGFVIDKFPISRPNLTFSTLTVSNMSPEDSSIYLCSVGGLQETQYFGPGTRLLVL.

In DNA, the CDR3 is TGTGCCAGCAGTGACTCGGGAGCATCAACCTACGAGCAGTACTTC. It encodes CASSDSGASTYEQYF. The gene calls are TRBV2 and TRBJ2-7; a possible D gene is TRBD2 (6 bases). The V end was cut by 3 bases, the J end by 2 bases, with 14 bases between. Germline lookup yields CDR1 SNHLY and CDR2 FYNNEI. This CDR3 is built from 15 residues.

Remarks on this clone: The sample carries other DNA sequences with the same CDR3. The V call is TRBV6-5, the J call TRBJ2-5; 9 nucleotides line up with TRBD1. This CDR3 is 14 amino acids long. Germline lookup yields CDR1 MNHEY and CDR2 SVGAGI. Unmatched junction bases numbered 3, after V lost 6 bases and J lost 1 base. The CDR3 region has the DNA TGTGCCAGCAGCAGGACAGGGGCCCAAGAGACCCAGTACTTC. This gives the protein CASSRTGAQETQYF.

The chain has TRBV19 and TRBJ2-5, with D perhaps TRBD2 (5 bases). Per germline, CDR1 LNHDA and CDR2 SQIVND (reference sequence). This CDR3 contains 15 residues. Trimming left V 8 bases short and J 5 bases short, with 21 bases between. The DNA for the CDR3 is TGTGCCAGTCGGCCCACAGCGGTTTCTTTGGAGACCCAGTACTTC. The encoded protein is CASRPTAVSLETQYF.

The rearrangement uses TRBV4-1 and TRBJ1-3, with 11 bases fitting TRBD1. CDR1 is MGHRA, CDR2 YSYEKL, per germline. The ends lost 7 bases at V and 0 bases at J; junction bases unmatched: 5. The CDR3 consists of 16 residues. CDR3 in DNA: TGCGCCAGCAACCGGGACAGGGGGTCCTCTGGAAACACCATATATTTT. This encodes CASNRDRGSSGNTIYF.